These T cell receptor beta chains were read from a single sample in a study of Graves' ophthalmopathy and Graves' hyperthyroidism. TCRdb itself ran the multiplex PCR reads through MiXCR, one entry per CDR3 protein. The sample holds roughly 610,000 distinct CDR3 sequences, 20% to 25% seen once. The source material was peripheral blood. The receptors were sampled from a woman under 30 with stable Graves' hyperthyroidism. Some clones in this sample may be carry-over from other donors' samples. Both conserved end residues are part of each CDR3. The order of the fields is D gene, clone size, V gene, J gene, CDR3 length, CDR3 protein, CDR3 DNA. A D gene is named only where the DNA matches it firmly. Size is stated for part of the rows, as once, few or many counts, or as a class when the clone is expanded.

.,many,TRBV20-1,TRBJ1-5,12,CSAIFPNQPQHF,TGCAGTGCCATTTTCCCCAATCAGCCCCAGCATTTT
TRBD2,many,TRBV2,TRBJ2-7,16,CASSGPSGGGPREQYF,TGTGCCAGCAGCGGACCTAGCGGGGGGGGCCCTCGAGAGCAGTACTTC
.,many,TRBV5-1,TRBJ1-1,15,CASSPSLEGNTEAFF,TGCGCCAGCAGCCCCTCCCTTGAGGGTAACACTGAAGCTTTCTTT
.,many,TRBV11-2,TRBJ1-2,14,CASSSFAGGYGYTF,TGTGCCAGCAGCTCGTTTGCAGGAGGCTATGGCTACACCTTC
.,.,TRBV6-1,TRBJ1-1,15,CASSAKGVLTTEAFF,TGTGCCAGCAGTGCCAAGGGCGTGTTGACCACTGAAGCTTTCTTT
.,many,TRBV6-1,TRBJ1-1,12,CASSLSTLEAFF,TGTGCCAGCAGTCTTAGCACTCTTGAAGCTTTCTTT
TRBD1,.,TRBV11-2,TRBJ2-7,15,CASSPDRVYDYEQYF,TGTGCCAGCAGCCCCGACAGGGTCTACGACTACGAGCAGTACTTC
.,many,TRBV12-3/TRBV12-4,TRBJ1-1,16,CASSPGTRIGNTEAFF,TGTGCCAGCAGTCCCGGGACACGTATAGGGAACACTGAAGCTTTCTTT
.,.,TRBV28,TRBJ1-5,14,CASSQAGINQPQHF,TGTGCCAGCAGTCAAGCGGGGATCAATCAGCCCCAGCATTTT
TRBD2,.,TRBV6-5,TRBJ2-2,16,CASSYFLAGSTGELFF,TGTGCCAGCAGTTACTTCCTAGCGGGATCCACCGGGGAGCTGTTTTTT
TRBD1,many,TRBV28,TRBJ1-1,15,CASSLWDRLDTEAFF,TGTGCCAGCAGTTTATGGGACAGGCTTGACACTGAAGCTTTCTTT
.,many,TRBV10-3,TRBJ2-7,13,CAISEWAGNEQYF,TGTGCCATCAGTGAGTGGGCAGGGAACGAGCAGTACTTC
.,.,TRBV12-3/TRBV12-4,TRBJ1-6,15,CASSSSRSRNSPLHF,TGTGCCAGCAGTTCGTCCAGGAGCAGAAATTCGCCCCTCCACTTT
.,few,TRBV27,TRBJ2-6,20,CASSSTLASSKYSGANVLTF,TGTGCCAGCAGTTCCACCTTGGCGTCTAGCAAGTACTCTGGGGCCAACGTCCTGACTTTC
.,.,TRBV24-1,TRBJ2-1,15,CATSDTDRKINEQFF,TGTGCCACCAGTGATACGGACAGAAAAATCAATGAGCAGTTCTTC
TRBD1,.,TRBV7-2,TRBJ2-7,15,CASSPTGLLSYEQYF,TGTGCCAGCAGCCCGACAGGGCTACTCTCCTACGAGCAGTACTTC
.,.,TRBV6-1,TRBJ1-1,13,CASSVKRNTEAFF,TGTGCCAGCAGTGTCAAAAGGAACACTGAAGCTTTCTTT
TRBD2,.,TRBV12-3/TRBV12-4,TRBJ2-3,15,CASSGTSGREDTQYF,TGTGCCAGCTCTGGGACTAGCGGGAGGGAAGATACGCAGTATTTT
.,many,TRBV20-1,TRBJ1-6,17,CSARDWGSDSYNSPLHF,TGCAGTGCTAGAGATTGGGGGTCGGACTCCTATAATTCACCCCTCCACTTT
.,many,TRBV20-1,TRBJ2-5,13,CSARGGEQETQYF,TGCAGTGCTAGAGGCGGGGAACAAGAGACCCAGTACTTC
.,many,TRBV10-3,TRBJ2-5,13,CAIKMAAQETQYF,TGTGCCATCAAAATGGCTGCCCAAGAGACCCAGTACTTC
.,.,TRBV12-5,TRBJ1-2,12,CASGLVHYGYTF,TGTGCTAGTGGTTTGGTGCACTATGGCTACACCTTC
.,few,TRBV11-1,TRBJ1-3,16,CASSLVYGSSGNTIYF,TGTGCCAGCAGCTTAGTGTATGGATCCTCTGGAAACACCATATATTTT
TRBD1,.,TRBV20-1,TRBJ1-6,14,CSASWGQSDSPLHF,TGCAGTGCTAGTTGGGGACAGTCCGATTCACCCCTCCACTTT
TRBD1,many,TRBV20-1,TRBJ2-7,14,CSARVGQGKYEQYF,TGCAGTGCTAGAGTGGGACAGGGAAAATACGAGCAGTACTTC
.,.,TRBV4-1,TRBJ1-2,14,CASSQEVDGYGYAF,TGCGCCAGCAGCCAAGAGGTCGACGGGTACGGCTACGCCTTC
.,many,TRBV24-1,TRBJ1-5,13,CATSEWGDQPQHF,TGTGCCACCAGTGAATGGGGCGATCAGCCCCAGCATTTT
.,.,TRBV6-1,TRBJ2-7,12,CASSIGIGEQYF,TGTGCCAGCAGTATCGGGATAGGGGAGCAGTACTTC
.,.,TRBV7-3,TRBJ2-2,14,CASSSSNWGGELFF,TGTGCCAGCAGCTCCTCGAATTGGGGAGGGGAGCTGTTTTTT
.,many,TRBV12-3/TRBV12-4,TRBJ1-2,13,CASSLTERRGYTF,TGTGCCAGCAGTTTGACTGAAAGACGTGGCTACACCTTC
.,.,TRBV4-1,TRBJ1-5,14,CASSQVPGHQPQHF,TGCGCCAGCAGCCAAGTGCCAGGGCATCAGCCCCAGCATTTT